The 9 T cell receptor beta chains presented below share a single source sample, sequenced in a study of post-analysis software for immune sequencing data. The study, taken as a whole, reports: Roughly 5 TRBV segments (TRBV5-6, TRBV5-1 and TRBV20-1 among them) occurred more frequently in patients than in controls.

Unique molecular identifiers were present in the TCR beta cDNA libraries. TCRdb analysed the PCR reads with MiXCR anew, one entry per CDR3 protein. The table records roughly 700,000 distinct CDR3 sequences, roughly 27% of them present only once. Their antigen targets remain unknown. Sequenced input: blood. These receptors all come from a girl aged 10-17 years with multiple sclerosis.

This chain joins TRBV5-1 and TRBJ2-1; 8 bases align to TRBD2. V shed 1 base, J shed 8 bases, and the junction held 11 bases outside the gene matches. CDR1 and CDR2 (germline): SGHRS, YFSETQ. This CDR3 contains 16 residues. The CDR3 loop reads CASSLSTSGSNHEQFF. For the CDR3, the DNA is TGCGCCAGCAGCTTGAGCACCAGCGGGAGTAACCATGAGCAGTTCTTC.

A few counts support this clonotype. The rearrangement joins TRBV29-1 to TRBJ1-3, with no clear D. Trimming left V 6 bases short and J 10 bases short, with 22 bases between. The CDR3 is 14 residues long. Germline V CDR1 and CDR2: SQVTM, ANQGSEA. CDR3 residues: CSVIDGLSGETIYF. In DNA form, the CDR3 reads TGCAGCGTGATCGACGGTCTCTCGGGAGAGACCATATATTTT.

The J gene is TRBJ2-5, the V gene TRBV2, with a possible D match to TRBD1 (6 bases). Trimming took off 4 bases at V and 5 bases at J, with 17 bases between the two ends. The CDR3 runs 15 residues. Per the germline V gene, CDR1 is SNHLY and CDR2 is FYNNEI. CDR3 sequence reads: CASSGGNRVWETQYF. DNA of the CDR3: TGTGCCAGCAGTGGAGGGAACAGGGTTTGGGAGACCCAGTACTTC. The full variable domain, rest sourced from reference TRBV2 and TRBJ2-5, is EPEVTQTPSHQVTQMGQEVILRCVPISNHLYFYWYRQILGQKVEFLVSFYNNEISEKSEIFDDQFSVERPDGSNFTLKIRSTKLEDSAMYFCASSGGNRVWETQYFGPGTRLLVL.

The rearrangement uses TRBV27 and TRBJ1-2; a weak D match, TRBD1 (6 bases). This CDR3 contains 13 residues. Between the trimmed V and J ends, which lost 5 bases and 6 bases, there was a span of 13 bases. Germline loops: CDR1 MNHEY, CDR2 SMNVEV (reference sequence). The CDR3 bases are TGTGCCAGCAGTGATTTAGGGGGGGATGGCTACACCTTC. Encoded protein: CASSDLGGDGYTF.

This clonotype was picked up many times. V is TRBV24-1 and J is TRBJ2-1; maybe TRBD2 (7 bases). This CDR3 region has 16 residues. Germline-derived CDR1 and CDR2 are KGHDR and SFDVKD. Trimming took off 5 bases at V and 1 base at J, with 14 bases between the two ends. This CDR3 is CATSATGGRSYNEQFF. The CDR3 DNA sequence: TGTGCCACCAGTGCAACCGGGGGGCGATCCTACAATGAGCAGTTCTTC.

This clonotype was seen more than once but under ten times. Being one base from a much bigger clone, this may be a read error. The chain is built from TRBV20-1 and TRBJ2-3; TRBD2 matches at 8 bases. The CDR3 loop spans 16 amino acids. Germline V gene sequence: CDR1 DFQATT, CDR2 SNEGSKA (reference sequence). Germline trimming cut 3 bases from V and 2 bases from J; bases unmatched to any gene: 10. The CDR3, as DNA: TGCAGTGCTAGCTTTAGCGGGGTTAGTAACACAGATACGCAGTATTTT. Its translation is CSASFSGVSNTDTQYF.

The genes are TRBV20-1 and TRBJ2-3, with unresolved D. The CDR3 extends over 13 amino acids. Trimming shortened V by 5 bases and J by 2 bases, and 11 bases separated the two germline ends. The germline V gene has CDR1 DFQATT and CDR2 SNEGSKA (reference sequence). The CDR3 coding sequence is TGCAGTGCTCCGTTTGGGGTCACAGATACGCAGTATTTT. Its protein product is CSAPFGVTDTQYF.

V gene TRBV24-1 combines with J gene TRBJ2-1; no clear D. The end of the DNA fits TRBJ2-7 better, so the J call may be wrong. The V gene's germline CDR1 is KGHDR and CDR2 SFDVKD. The CDR3 consists of 13 residues. CDR3 DNA: TGTGCCACCAGTGATAACTTATACAATGAGCAGTACTTC. Its protein product is CATSDNLYNEQYF.

This chain joins TRBV7-2 and TRBJ2-6, with 9 bases identical to TRBD1. Looked up from germline, CDR1 is SGHTA and CDR2 is FQGNSA. The CDR3 length is 20 residues. The V and J ends lost 5 bases and 4 bases, in that order; junction bases with no gene match: 18. DNA for the CDR3: TGTGCCAGCAGCCGCCCGATCGTCCGGGACAGGGTCGACGGGGCCAACGTCCTGACTTTC. This gives the protein CASSRPIVRDRVDGANVLTF.